This T cell receptor (beta chain) was documented in a study of shared clonotypes between healthy human individuals. This CDR3 is built from 15 residues. The ends were cut back, 6 bases at V and 1 base at J, with 15 bases in the middle. Germline-derived CDR1 and CDR2 are LNHDA and SQIVND (reference sequence). This clone was counted a few times. Only in-frame clones appear in the TCRdb table, and some are missing; sequencing was by immunoSEQ multiplex PCR. Of some 2,500,000 clones in the sample, about 90% were seen once. This TCR derives from a man younger than 30 in good health. Some clones in this sample may be carry-over from other donors' samples. The specimen sequenced was naive CD4+ T cells from PBMCs. Described subset: CD45RA+ positively selected. The chain employs TRBV19 and TRBJ1-1; possible D gene TRBD1, 6 bases. Written as DNA, the CDR3 is TGTGCCAGTAGATCATCATTACAGGGGAACACTGAAGCTTTCTTT. Translating gives CASRSSLQGNTEAFF. The whole variable domain, remainder taken from reference TRBV19 and TRBJ1-1, is DGGITQSPKYLFRKEGQNVTLSCEQNLNHDAMYWYRQDPGQGLRLIYYSQIVNDFQKGDIAEGYSVSREKKESFPLTVTSAQKNPTAFYLCASRSSLQGNTEAFFGQGTRLTVV.